The 8 T cell receptor beta chains presented below share a single source sample, sequenced in a study of PD-1 blockade in classical Hodgkin lymphoma. The time point is: cycle 4 day 1 (C4D1), after more than five weeks of nivolumab. Autologous stem cell transplantation was followed by relapse in every patient, and brentuximab vedotin exposure varied. Here immunoSEQ multiplex PCR was the method, and the copy in TCRdb shows in-frame clones only, minus some. The sample shows around 60,000 clones, approximately 92% of them seen only once. The starting material was peripheral blood mononuclear cells (PBMCs), obtained before the fourth cycle of nivolumab. All receptors come from a human donor with classical Hodgkin lymphoma.

The rearrangement links TRBV27 to TRBJ2-3; D perhaps matches TRBD2 (6 bases). CDR1 is MNHEY and CDR2 is SMNVEV in the germline V gene (reference sequence). Trimming cost V 4 bases and J 7 bases, with 12 bases left between them. CDR3 length: 13 amino acids. Here the CDR3 DNA reads TGTGCCAGCAGTTGGGATAGCGGTCATACGCAGTATTTT. Protein: CASSWDSGHTQYF.

This sequence joins TRBV27 and TRBJ2-7; D is possibly TRBD1 (6 bases). Trimming removed 6 bases at V and 1 base at J, with 13 bases between. Germline V gives CDR1 MNHEY, CDR2 SMNVEV (reference sequence). This CDR3 comprises 14 residues. The CDR3 DNA reads TGTGCCAGCAGATCACCCGGACAGTCCTACGAGCAGTACTTC. Translating gives CASRSPGQSYEQYF.

This clone was counted between two and nine times. The genes are TRBV2 and TRBJ1-2, with D maybe TRBD1 (5 bases). V lost 7 bases, J lost 4 bases, and 10 bases lay in between. The CDR3 has 12 residues. In germline, CDR1 is SNHLY, CDR2 FYNNEI. The CDR3 DNA sequence: TGTGCCAGCAAGACTGACAGCTATGGCTACACCTTC. Translating gives CASKTDSYGYTF.

This clone was observed once. V usage is TRBV2 and J usage is TRBJ2-5, with 9 bases identical to TRBD1. Trimming at V came to 1 base and at J to 5 bases, leaving 5 bases not matched to a gene. This CDR3 contains 15 residues. CDR1 and CDR2 (germline): SNHLY, FYNNEI. Here the CDR3 reads CASSEGTGETETQYF. Here the CDR3 DNA reads TGTGCCAGCAGTGAAGGGACAGGGGAAACGGAGACCCAGTACTTC.

The rearrangement links TRBV5-1 to TRBJ2-7; D perhaps matches TRBD1 (5 bases). This CDR3 has 13 residues. The V and J ends lost 9 bases and 3 bases respectively, with 16 bases between them. The germline V gene has CDR1 SGHRS and CDR2 YFSETQ. The CDR3 protein is CANQGYTGYEQYF. CDR3 sequence (DNA): TGCGCCAACCAGGGATACACGGGCTACGAGCAGTACTTC.

V gene TRBV5-1 combines with J gene TRBJ1-3, with D uncertain. With 0 bases removed from V and 0 bases from J, the gap between germline ends came to 16 bases. The CDR3 is made up of 18 amino acids. Germline CDR1 is SGHRS and CDR2 is YFSETQ. CDR3 nucleotides: TGCGCCAGCAGCTTGGGTACCGAAAGACGGGACTCTGGAAACACCATATATTTT. Encoded protein: CASSLGTERRDSGNTIYF.

The V and J genes are TRBV9 and TRBJ2-1, with D perhaps given as TRBD1 or TRBD2 (6 bases each). The germline CDR1 and CDR2 sequences are SGDLS and YYNGEE. V shed 4 bases and J shed 4 bases, with 15 bases lying between them. CDR3 length equals 15 residues. DNA for the CDR3: TGTGCCAGCAGCACAAGCGGAGGGGGTTACAATGAGCAGTTCTTC. As protein: CASSTSGGGYNEQFF.

The chain employs TRBV7-9 and TRBJ2-3; D ambiguous. CDR3 length equals 14 residues. With 4 bases removed from V and 2 bases from J, the gap between germline ends came to 10 bases. Germline V gives CDR1 SEHNR, CDR2 FQNEAQ (reference sequence). CDR3 protein: CASSSGVTTDTQYF. In DNA form, the CDR3 reads TGTGCCAGCAGCTCTGGGGTCACCACAGATACGCAGTATTTT.